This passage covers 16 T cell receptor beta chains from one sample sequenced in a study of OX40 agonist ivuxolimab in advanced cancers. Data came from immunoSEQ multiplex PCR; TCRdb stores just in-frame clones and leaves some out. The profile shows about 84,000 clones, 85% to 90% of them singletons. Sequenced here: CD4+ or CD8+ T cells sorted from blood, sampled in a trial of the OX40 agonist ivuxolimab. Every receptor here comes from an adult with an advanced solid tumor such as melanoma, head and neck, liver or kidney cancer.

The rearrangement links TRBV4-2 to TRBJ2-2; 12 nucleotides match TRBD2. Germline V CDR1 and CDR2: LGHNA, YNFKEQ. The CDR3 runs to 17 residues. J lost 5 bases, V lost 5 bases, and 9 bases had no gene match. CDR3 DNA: TGTGCCAGCAGCTTCCGGACTAGCGGGGTTGGTACCGGGGAGCTGTTTTTT. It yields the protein CASSFRTSGVGTGELFF.

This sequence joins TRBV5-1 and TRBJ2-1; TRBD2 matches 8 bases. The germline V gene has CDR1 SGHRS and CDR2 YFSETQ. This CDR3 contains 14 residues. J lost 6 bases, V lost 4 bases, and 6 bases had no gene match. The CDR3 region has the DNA TGCGCCAGCAGCGGGACTAGTATGGTCAATGAGCAGTTCTTC. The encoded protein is CASSGTSMVNEQFF.

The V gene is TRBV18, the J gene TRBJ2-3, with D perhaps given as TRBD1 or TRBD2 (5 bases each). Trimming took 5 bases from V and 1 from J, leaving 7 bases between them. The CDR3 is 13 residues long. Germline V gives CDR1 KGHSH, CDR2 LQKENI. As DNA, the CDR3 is TGTGCCAGCTCATGGGACGGCACAGATACGCAGTATTTT. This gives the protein CASSWDGTDTQYF.

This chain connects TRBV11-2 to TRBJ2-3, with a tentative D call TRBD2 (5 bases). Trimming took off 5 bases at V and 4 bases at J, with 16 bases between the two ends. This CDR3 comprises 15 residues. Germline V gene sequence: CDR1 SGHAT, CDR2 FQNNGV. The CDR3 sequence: CASSTSAGGADTQYF. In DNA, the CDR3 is TGTGCCAGCAGCACCTCTGCCGGAGGAGCAGATACGCAGTATTTT.

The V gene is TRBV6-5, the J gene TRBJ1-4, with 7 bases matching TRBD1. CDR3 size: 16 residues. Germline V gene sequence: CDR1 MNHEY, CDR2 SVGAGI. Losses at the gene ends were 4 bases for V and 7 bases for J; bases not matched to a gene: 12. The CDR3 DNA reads TGTGCCAGCAGTTGGCGAGCGGACAGGTGGGGTGAAAAACTGTTTTTT. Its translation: CASSWRADRWGEKLFF.

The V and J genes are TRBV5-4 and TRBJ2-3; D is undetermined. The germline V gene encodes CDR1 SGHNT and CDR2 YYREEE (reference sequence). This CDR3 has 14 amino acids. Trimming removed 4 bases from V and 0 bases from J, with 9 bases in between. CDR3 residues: CASSPPYSTDTQYF. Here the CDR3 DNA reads TGTGCCAGCAGCCCCCCATATAGCACAGATACGCAGTATTTT.

The CDR3 coding sequence is TGTGCCAGCAGCTTGGATGGCAGGGGCGAGCAGTACGTC. Amino acids: CASSLDGRGEQYV. The genes are TRBV5-4 and TRBJ2-7, with D maybe TRBD1 (6 bases). The CDR3 consists of 13 residues. CDR1 is SGHNT, CDR2 YYREEE, per germline (reference sequence). The V end lost 0 bases, the J end lost 6 bases, and 10 bases lay between the germline ends.

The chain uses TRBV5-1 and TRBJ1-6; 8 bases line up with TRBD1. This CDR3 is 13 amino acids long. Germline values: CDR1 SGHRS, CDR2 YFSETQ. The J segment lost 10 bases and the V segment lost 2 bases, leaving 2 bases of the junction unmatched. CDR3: CASSLGQGSPLHF. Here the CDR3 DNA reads TGCGCCAGCAGCTTAGGACAGGGATCACCCCTCCACTTT.

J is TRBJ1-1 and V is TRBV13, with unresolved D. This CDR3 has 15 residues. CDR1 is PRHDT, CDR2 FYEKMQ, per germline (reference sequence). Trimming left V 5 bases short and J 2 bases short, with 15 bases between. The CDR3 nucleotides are TGTGCCAGCAGCCCGACCGGCGGCGGTAACACTGAAGCTTTCTTT. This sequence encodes CASSPTGGGNTEAFF.

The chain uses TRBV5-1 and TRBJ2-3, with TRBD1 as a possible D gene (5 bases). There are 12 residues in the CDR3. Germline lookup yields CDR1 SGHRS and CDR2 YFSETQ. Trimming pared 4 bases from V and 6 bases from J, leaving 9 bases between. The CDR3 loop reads CASSPGWDTQYF. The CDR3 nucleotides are TGCGCCAGCAGCCCAGGGTGGGATACGCAGTATTTT.

The CDR3 DNA is TGTGCCAGCAGCCACGGAAGGACAGGGGCTAACTATGGCTACACCTTC. Its protein is CASSHGRTGANYGYTF. The gene calls are TRBV14 and TRBJ1-2, with 9 bases fitting TRBD1. V dropped 3 bases and J dropped 0; count of bases not matched to a gene: 5. The CDR3 covers 16 residues. Germline V CDR1 and CDR2: SGHDN, FVKESK.

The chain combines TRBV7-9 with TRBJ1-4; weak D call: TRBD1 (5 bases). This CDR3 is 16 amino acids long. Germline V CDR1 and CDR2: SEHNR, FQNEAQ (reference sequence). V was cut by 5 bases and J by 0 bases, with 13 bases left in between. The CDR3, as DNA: TGTGCCAGCAGCCGAAGGAGGGGAGCAACTAATGAAAAACTGTTTTTT. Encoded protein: CASSRRRGATNEKLFF.

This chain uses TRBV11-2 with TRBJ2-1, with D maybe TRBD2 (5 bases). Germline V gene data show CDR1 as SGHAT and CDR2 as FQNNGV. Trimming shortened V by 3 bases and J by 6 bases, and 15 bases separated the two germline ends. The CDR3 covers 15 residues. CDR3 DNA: TGTGCCAGCAGCTTTTACTATGGAGGTGGCAATGAGCAGTTCTTC. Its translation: CASSFYYGGGNEQFF.

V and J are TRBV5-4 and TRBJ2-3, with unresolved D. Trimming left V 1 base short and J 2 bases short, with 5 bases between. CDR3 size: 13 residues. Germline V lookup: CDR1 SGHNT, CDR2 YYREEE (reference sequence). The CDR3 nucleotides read TGTGCCAGCAGCTTGTGGGCCACAGATACGCAGTATTTT. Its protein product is CASSLWATDTQYF.

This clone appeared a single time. CDR3 nucleotide sequence: TGTGCCAGCAGCCAAGCTGCCGGGACTAGCGGGAGTAGGCCCTACGAGCAGTACTTC. This translates into CASSQAAGTSGSRPYEQYF. The chain couples TRBV4-2 to TRBJ2-7, with 14 positions matching TRBD2. V dropped 1 base and J dropped 2; count of bases not matched to a gene: 10. The V gene's germline CDR1 is LGHNA and CDR2 YNFKEQ. The CDR3 is 19 residues long.

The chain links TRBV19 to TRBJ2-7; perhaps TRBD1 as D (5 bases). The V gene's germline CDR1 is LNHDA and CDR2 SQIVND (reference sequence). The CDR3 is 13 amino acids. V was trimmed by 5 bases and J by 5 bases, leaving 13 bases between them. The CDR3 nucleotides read TGTGCCAGTAGTTTCAGCAGGGAACACGAGCAGTACTTC. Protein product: CASSFSREHEQYF.